These 28 T cell receptor beta chains were all obtained from the same sample, sequenced in a study of T cell responses to AZD1222 COVID-19 vaccine. Data came from immunoSEQ multiplex PCR; TCRdb stores just in-frame clones and leaves some out. Of around 130,000 clones listed, 70% to 90% are singletons. Here the sequenced sample was peripheral blood, taken 28 days after the second AZD1222 dose. Source of these receptors: an adult who received the AZD1222 COVID-19 vaccine.

The chain recombines TRBV6-5 with TRBJ2-7, with D tentatively TRBD2 (6 bases). The CDR3 totals 14 residues. From germline, CDR1 is MNHEY and CDR2 SVGAGI. V was shortened by 6 bases and J by 1 base, with 13 bases between the two germline ends. CDR3 nucleotides: TGTGCCAGCAGACCAGCGGGTCTTTCCTACGAGCAGTACTTC. It yields the protein CASRPAGLSYEQYF.

This rearrangement joins TRBV5-1 to TRBJ1-4, with D tentatively TRBD1 (5 bases). Germline assignment: CDR1 SGHRS and CDR2 YFSETQ. Trimming shortened V by 0 bases and J by 1 base, and 16 bases separated the two germline ends. The CDR3 consists of 18 residues. Written as DNA, the CDR3 is TGCGCCAGCAGCTTGGCCGTAGCAGGGAAGGGAACTAATGAAAAACTGTTTTTT. The encoded protein is CASSLAVAGKGTNEKLFF.

V is TRBV20-1 and J is TRBJ1-1; D call uncertain. The CDR3 covers 11 residues. CDR1 and CDR2 from the germline V gene are DFQATT and SNEGSKA (reference sequence). V lost 0 bases and J lost 6, with 5 bases in between. As DNA, the CDR3 is TGCAGTGCTAGAGATATTCCTGAAGCTTTCTTT. This gives the protein CSARDIPEAFF.

The DNA of the CDR3 is TGTGCCAGCAGAGATACAGGGAACACTGAAGCTTTCTTT. This gives the protein CASRDTGNTEAFF. The chain is built from TRBV6-6 and TRBJ1-1; maybe TRBD1 (5 bases). This CDR3 spans 13 amino acids. V was clipped by 6 bases and J by 1 base, with 9 bases between them. In germline, CDR1 is MNHNY, CDR2 SVGAGI (reference sequence).

CDR3 region: CSVGTGETYEQYF. In nucleotides, the CDR3 is TGCAGCGTCGGGACAGGGGAAACCTACGAGCAGTACTTC. The chain couples TRBV29-1 to TRBJ2-7; TRBD1 aligns across 10 bases. CDR1 is SQVTM and CDR2 is ANQGSEA in the germline V gene. The CDR3 spans 13 residues. J was trimmed by 2 bases and V by 6 bases; bases with no gene match: 4.

The chain carries TRBV21-1 and TRBJ2-1; TRBD2, as called in the table, went unchecked against the DNA. TRBV21-1 is a pseudogene. The CDR3 extends over 13 amino acids. CDR3: CASSKRGGYEQFF. In nucleotides, the CDR3 is TGTGCCAGCAGCAAAAGGGGAGGGTATGAGCAGTTCTTC.

This chain joins TRBV3-1 (or the pseudogene TRBV3-2) and TRBJ1-4; tentatively, D is TRBD1 (6 bases). The CDR3 is 14 residues long. CDR1 LGHDT and CDR2 YNNKEL come from the germline V gene (reference sequence). Trimming cost V 2 bases and J 4 bases, with 8 bases left between them. In DNA, the CDR3 is TGTGCCAGCAGCCAACAGGGGAGTAATGAAAAACTGTTTTTT. It codes for CASSQQGSNEKLFF.

The V call is TRBV6-1, the J call TRBJ1-1; 7 nucleotides match TRBD1. The germline V gene has CDR1 MNHNS and CDR2 SASEGT. Trimming removed 3 bases from V and 5 bases from J; junction bases left unmatched: 3. The CDR3 has 13 residues. Here the CDR3 DNA reads TGTGCCAGCAGTGAGAGACAGGGAACTGAAGCTTTCTTT. It specifies CASSERQGTEAFF.

The chain recombines TRBV29-1 with TRBJ2-1; 13 nucleotides align to TRBD2. Germline V gene sequence: CDR1 SQVTM, CDR2 ANQGSEA. CDR3 size: 14 residues. The junction had 3 bases not matched to a gene; V was cut back by 5 bases and J by 5 bases. CDR3 nucleotides: TGCAGCGTTTGGACTAGCGGGAGAAACAATGAGCAGTTCTTC. Protein: CSVWTSGRNNEQFF.

The chain employs TRBV5-4 and TRBJ1-6; TRBD1 aligns across 7 bases. The CDR3 length is 16 residues. Germline assignment: CDR1 SGHNT and CDR2 YYREEE (reference sequence). V shed 5 bases, J shed 0 bases, and the junction held 5 bases outside the gene matches. Here the CDR3 reads CASRGDRSSYNSPLHF. CDR3 DNA: TGTGCCAGCAGGGGGGACAGAAGCTCCTATAATTCACCCCTCCACTTT. Full variable domain (rest looked up from reference TRBV5-4 and TRBJ1-6): ETGVTQSPTHLIKTRGQQVTLRCSSQSGHNTVSWYQQALGQGPQFIFQYYREEENGRGNFPPRFSGLQFPNYSSELNVNALELDDSALYLCASRGDRSSYNSPLHFGNGTRLTVT.

This chain joins TRBV20-1 and TRBJ2-3; 9 bases line up with TRBD2. There are 17 residues in the CDR3. Germline V gives CDR1 DFQATT, CDR2 SNEGSKA (reference sequence). V gave up 3 bases and J gave up 0 bases; unmatched junction bases: 10. The CDR3 bases are TGCAGTGCTAGTCCCGCCACTAGCGGGTCTAGCACAGATACGCAGTATTTT. This encodes CSASPATSGSSTDTQYF.

This clone was seen once. The V gene is TRBV7-9, the J gene TRBJ1-1; possible D gene TRBD1, 5 bases. The CDR3 sequence is 19 residues long. Germline-derived CDR1 and CDR2 are SEHNR and FQNEAQ (reference sequence). V lost 4 bases and J lost 4, with 28 bases in between. The CDR3 region is CASSSTSGPTTQRSTEAFF. In DNA, the CDR3 is TGTGCCAGCAGCTCTACCTCGGGACCGACTACCCAACGGAGCACTGAAGCTTTCTTT.

This clone was picked up one time. V usage is TRBV5-1 and J usage is TRBJ2-1; the D is unclear. The CDR3 covers 14 residues. The V gene's germline CDR1 is SGHRS and CDR2 YFSETQ. The V end was cut by 3 bases, the J end by 4 bases, with 11 bases between. The CDR3 DNA sequence: TGCGCCAGCAGCTCGGACGGGTCATACAATGAGCAGTTCTTC. It yields the protein CASSSDGSYNEQFF.

This clone was found once. The chain uses TRBV2 and TRBJ1-5, with a weak D call TRBD1 (5 bases). This CDR3 contains 16 residues. The germline V gene has CDR1 SNHLY and CDR2 FYNNEI. V dropped 11 bases and J dropped 0 bases, with 20 bases sitting between them. CDR3 in amino acids: CAGTREGSYSNQPQHF. CDR3 DNA: TGTGCCGGCACCCGAGAGGGGAGCTATAGCAATCAGCCCCAGCATTTT.

This clone was observed a handful of times. The genes are TRBV6-2 or TRBV6-3 and TRBJ1-1; 9 nucleotides match TRBD1. This CDR3 has 14 residues. With V trimmed by 5 bases and J by 5 bases, 6 bases remained unmatched. Germline values: CDR1 MNHEY, CDR2 SVGEGT. The CDR3 nucleotides read TGTGCCAGCAGTCGAACCGGGACAGGGACTGAAGCTTTCTTT. Amino acids: CASSRTGTGTEAFF.

The chain uses TRBV6-2 or TRBV6-3 and TRBJ1-2, with D possibly TRBD1 on 6 matching bases. CDR1 and CDR2 from the germline V gene are MNHEY and SVGEGT. This CDR3 region has 13 residues. Trimming shortened V by 0 bases and J by 6 bases, and 8 bases separated the two germline ends. The CDR3: CASSYSTGNGYTF. CDR3 bases: TGTGCCAGCAGTTACTCCACAGGGAATGGCTACACCTTC.

V and J are TRBV5-1 and TRBJ1-3, with 9 bases lining up with TRBD1. CDR1 is SGHRS and CDR2 is YFSETQ in the germline V gene. Trimming cost V 0 bases and J 2 bases; bases outside gene matches: 3. The CDR3 loop spans 16 amino acids. The CDR3 sequence: CASSLAGTGTGNTIYF. CDR3 DNA sequence: TGCGCCAGCAGCTTGGCTGGGACAGGGACTGGAAACACCATATATTTT.

This clone has just one count. CDR3: CASSMDKTGVWETQYF. In nucleotides, the CDR3 is TGTGCCAGTAGTATGGACAAAACAGGGGTTTGGGAGACCCAGTACTTC. The genes are TRBV19 and TRBJ2-5; TRBD1 agrees at 7 bases. CDR3 length equals 16 residues. Germline CDR1 reads LNHDA; CDR2 reads SQIVND (reference sequence). V trimming: 3 bases; J trimming: 5 bases; junction bases outside the gene matches: 12.

In its sample, this clone was seen a few times. CDR3 region: CASTSLTGFEAFF. The CDR3 region has the DNA TGTGCCAGCACTTCTCTGACGGGATTTGAAGCTTTCTTT. The chain has TRBV19 and TRBJ1-1; D unresolved. V shed 9 bases and J shed 7 bases, with 18 bases lying between them. Germline V lookup: CDR1 LNHDA, CDR2 SQIVND (reference sequence). This CDR3 comprises 13 residues.

This sequence joins TRBV6-5 and TRBJ2-7; tentatively, D is TRBD2 (5 bases). Deletions cut 0 bases from V and 7 bases from J, with 10 bases between. Germline CDR1 MNHEY, CDR2 SVGAGI. This CDR3 comprises 13 residues. The CDR3 spells CASSYSREGEQYF. CDR3 DNA: TGTGCCAGCAGTTACTCGAGGGAAGGGGAGCAGTACTTC.

The genes are TRBV28 and TRBJ1-6; 7 positions match TRBD1. This CDR3 has 15 amino acids. The junction had 11 bases not matched to a gene; V was cut back by 6 bases and J by 9 bases. Per the germline V gene, CDR1 is MDHEN and CDR2 is SYDVKM. CDR3 region: CASSNKPGDSSPLHF. In DNA, the CDR3 is TGTGCCAGCAGCAACAAACCTGGGGACAGTTCACCCCTCCACTTT.

This clone was recorded only once. The rearrangement joins TRBV20-1 to TRBJ1-5; TRBD1 is a possible D gene (6 bases). The V end was cut by 3 bases, the J end by 0 bases, with 12 bases between. Germline V gives CDR1 DFQATT, CDR2 SNEGSKA (reference sequence). There are 15 residues in the CDR3. CDR3: CSASRRGDSNQPQHF. CDR3 bases: TGCAGTGCTAGTCGCAGGGGAGATAGCAATCAGCCCCAGCATTTT.

This clone came up once. This chain connects TRBV28 to TRBJ2-5; D is undetermined. The germline gives CDR1 MDHEN, CDR2 SYDVKM. The CDR3 has 12 amino acids. Trimming took off 5 bases at V and 5 bases at J, with 9 bases between the two ends. CDR3 loop: CASSAPRETQYF. CDR3 DNA sequence: TGTGCCAGCAGTGCACCCCGGGAGACCCAGTACTTC.

The rearrangement links TRBV9 to TRBJ2-3; 11 nucleotides line up with TRBD2. Germline lookup yields CDR1 SGDLS and CDR2 YYNGEE. V gave up 10 bases and J gave up 4 bases; unmatched junction bases: 8. The CDR3 contains 14 residues. CDR3 in amino acids: CAGASGRRPDTQYF. DNA of the CDR3: TGTGCCGGCGCTAGCGGGAGGAGGCCAGATACGCAGTATTTT.

The V and J genes are TRBV14 and TRBJ2-5; D may be TRBD2 (5 bases). V lost 0 bases, J lost 5 bases, and 10 bases lay in between. CDR1 is SGHDN, CDR2 FVKESK, per germline. The CDR3 extends over 14 amino acids. The CDR3 reads CASSQEGVPETQYF. CDR3 sequence (DNA): TGTGCCAGCAGCCAAGAGGGAGTCCCTGAGACCCAGTACTTC. Using reference TRBV14 and TRBJ2-5 for the parts outside the CDR3, the full variable domain is EAGVTQFPSHSVIEKGQTVTLRCDPISGHDNLYWYRRVMGKEIKFLLHFVKESKQDESGMPNNRFLAERTGGTYSTLKVQPAELEDSGVYFCASSQEGVPETQYFGPGTRLLVL.

DNA of the CDR3: TGTGCCAGCAGCCCGACTAGCGGGAGAGGGGTTGAGCAGTTCTTC. Translation gives CASSPTSGRGVEQFF. The chain carries TRBV7-9 and TRBJ2-1, with 12 bases identical to TRBD2. The CDR3 loop spans 15 amino acids. The V gene end was trimmed by 5 bases and the J gene end by 9 bases; junction bases not matched to a gene: 8. Germline CDR1 is SEHNR and CDR2 is FQNEAQ (reference sequence). The full variable domain, its missing parts supplied by reference TRBV7-9 and TRBJ2-1, is DTGVSQNPRHKITKRGQNVTFRCDPISEHNRLYWYRQTLGQGPEFLTYFQNEAQLEKSRLLSDRFSAERPKGSFSTLEIQRTEQGDSAMYLCASSPTSGRGVEQFFGPGTRLTVL.

This chain connects TRBV19 to TRBJ1-5, with a weak D call TRBD1 (5 bases). CDR1 LNHDA and CDR2 SQIVND come from the germline V gene (reference sequence). This CDR3 spans 16 amino acids. V was trimmed by 3 bases and J by 7 bases, leaving 19 bases between them. The CDR3, as DNA: TGTGCCAGTAGTATGGCGGGCAGGGTGGTGGGGCAGCCCCAGCATTTT. This codes for CASSMAGRVVGQPQHF.

This rearrangement joins TRBV4-1 to TRBJ1-1; no definite D call. The CDR3 spans 15 residues. Trimming removed 0 bases from V and 4 bases from J, with 12 bases in between. Germline V gene lookup returns CDR1 MGHRA and CDR2 YSYEKL. In DNA form, the CDR3 reads TGCGCCAGCAGCCAAGATCCAGGATCCGGCACTGAAGCTTTCTTT. This sequence encodes CASSQDPGSGTEAFF.